The T cell receptor (beta chain) described here comes from a study of shared clonotypes between healthy human individuals. Germline V gene lookup returns CDR1 SGHRS and CDR2 YFSETQ. The length of the CDR3 is 17 residues. Trimming shortened V by 1 base and J by 6 bases, and 20 bases separated the two germline ends. Here immunoSEQ multiplex PCR was the method, and the copy in TCRdb shows in-frame clones only, minus some. The data show about 1.1 million clones, approximately 75% seen once. The source material was memory CD4+ T cells from PBMCs. As for subset: CD45RA-negative fraction. The V and J genes are TRBV5-1 and TRBJ2-1; either TRBD1 or TRBD2 may fit D (5 bases each). The sequence came from a man between 18 and 35 years old in good health. Some clones in this sample may be carry-over from other donors' samples. The CDR3 sequence: CASSLRGASPPGNEQFF. The CDR3 DNA sequence: TGCGCCAGCAGCTTGAGGGGAGCCTCCCCGCCGGGCAATGAGCAGTTCTTC.